This TCR beta chain was obtained from a study of cytomegalovirus exposure and HLA in healthy donors. Germline CDR1 is SGHRS and CDR2 is YFSETQ. CDR3 length: 15 residues. Trimming removed 4 bases from V and 2 bases from J; junction bases left unmatched: 5. Use of 60 Vbeta and 13 Jbeta primers characterized the PCR. Clones were read by immunoSEQ multiplex PCR, and TCRdb kept only the in-frame ones, dropping some. Of 110,000 or so clones in the sample, around 77% were seen once. Donors consisted of healthy bone marrow donors. Study-wide findings and caveats: With further analysis later on, most CMV-associated TCR beta chains appeared HLA-restricted.

On this clone: Its antigen remains unknown.

The TCR sequence derives from a man in his fifties in good health and CMV-seropositive. The specimen was PBMCs. The chain has TRBV5-1 and TRBJ1-2, with 10 bases matching TRBD1. The CDR3 sequence: CASSATGGANYGYTF. The CDR3 DNA is TGCGCCAGCAGCGCGACAGGGGGCGCCAACTATGGCTACACCTTC.